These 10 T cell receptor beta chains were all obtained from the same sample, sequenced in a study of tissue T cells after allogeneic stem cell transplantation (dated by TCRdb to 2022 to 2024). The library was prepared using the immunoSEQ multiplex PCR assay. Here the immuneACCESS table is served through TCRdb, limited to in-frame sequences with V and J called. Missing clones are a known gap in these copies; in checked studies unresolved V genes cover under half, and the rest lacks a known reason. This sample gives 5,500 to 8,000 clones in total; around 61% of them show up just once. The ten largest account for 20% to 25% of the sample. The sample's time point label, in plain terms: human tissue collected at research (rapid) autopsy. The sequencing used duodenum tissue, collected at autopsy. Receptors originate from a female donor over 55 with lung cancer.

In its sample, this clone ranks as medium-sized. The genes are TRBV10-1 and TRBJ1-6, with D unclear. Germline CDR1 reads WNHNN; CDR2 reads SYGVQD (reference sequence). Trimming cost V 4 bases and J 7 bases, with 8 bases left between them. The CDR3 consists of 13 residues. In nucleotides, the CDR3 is TGCGCCAGCAGTGCCGGATCCAATTCACCCCTCCACTTT. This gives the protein CASSAGSNSPLHF.

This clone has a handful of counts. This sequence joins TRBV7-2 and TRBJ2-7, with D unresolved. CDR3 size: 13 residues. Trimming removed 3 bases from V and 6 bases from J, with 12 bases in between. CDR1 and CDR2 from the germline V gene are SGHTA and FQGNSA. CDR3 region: CASSFGRSGEQYF. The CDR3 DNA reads TGTGCCAGCAGCTTTGGCAGGTCGGGCGAGCAGTACTTC.

CDR3 DNA sequence: TGTGCCAGCAGAGCCGGGACCGTCGGGGAGCTGTTTTTT. It specifies CASRAGTVGELFF. The rearrangement joins TRBV7-9 to TRBJ2-2, with D possibly being TRBD1 or TRBD2 (5 bases each). The CDR3 covers 13 residues. V was clipped by 6 bases and J by 7 bases, with 12 bases between them. Looked up from germline, CDR1 is SEHNR and CDR2 is FQNEAQ (reference sequence).

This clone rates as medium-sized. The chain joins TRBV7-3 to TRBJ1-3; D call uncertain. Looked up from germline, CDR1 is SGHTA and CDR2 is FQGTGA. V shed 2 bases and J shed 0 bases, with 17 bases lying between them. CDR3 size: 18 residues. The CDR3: CASSLQQTALLSGNTIYF. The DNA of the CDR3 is TGTGCCAGCAGCTTACAACAGACTGCACTGCTCTCTGGAAACACCATATATTTT.

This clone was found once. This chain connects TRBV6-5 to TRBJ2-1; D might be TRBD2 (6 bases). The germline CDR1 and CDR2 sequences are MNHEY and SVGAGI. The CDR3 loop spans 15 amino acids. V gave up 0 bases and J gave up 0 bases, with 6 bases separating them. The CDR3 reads CASSYSTSSYNEQFF. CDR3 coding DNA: TGTGCCAGCAGTTACTCGACTAGCTCCTACAATGAGCAGTTCTTC.

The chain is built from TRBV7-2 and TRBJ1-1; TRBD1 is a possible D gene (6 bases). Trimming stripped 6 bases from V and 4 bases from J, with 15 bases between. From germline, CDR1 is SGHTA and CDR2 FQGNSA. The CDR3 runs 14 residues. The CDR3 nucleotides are TGTGCCAGCAGGACCGGGACCAGGGGCACTGAAGCTTTCTTT. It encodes CASRTGTRGTEAFF. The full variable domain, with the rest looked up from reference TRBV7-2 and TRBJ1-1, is GAGVSQSPSNKVTEKGKDVELRCDPISGHTALYWYRQSLGQGLEFLIYFQGNSAPDKSGLPSDRFSAERTGGSVSTLTIQRTQQEDSAVYLCASRTGTRGTEAFFGQGTRLTVV.

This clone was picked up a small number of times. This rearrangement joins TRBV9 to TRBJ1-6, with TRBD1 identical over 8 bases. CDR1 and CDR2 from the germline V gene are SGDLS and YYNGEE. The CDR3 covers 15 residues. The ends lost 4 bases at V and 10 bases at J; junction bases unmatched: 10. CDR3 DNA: TGTGCCAGCAGCCCTAGGCCAGGGGGCCTCTCACCCCTCCACTTT. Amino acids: CASSPRPGGLSPLHF.

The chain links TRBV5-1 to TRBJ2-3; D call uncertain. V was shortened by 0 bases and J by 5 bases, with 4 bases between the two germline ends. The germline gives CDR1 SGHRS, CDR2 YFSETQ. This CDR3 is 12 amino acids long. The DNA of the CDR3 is TGCGCCAGCAGCTTGGCCTTAGATACGCAGTATTTT. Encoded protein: CASSLALDTQYF.

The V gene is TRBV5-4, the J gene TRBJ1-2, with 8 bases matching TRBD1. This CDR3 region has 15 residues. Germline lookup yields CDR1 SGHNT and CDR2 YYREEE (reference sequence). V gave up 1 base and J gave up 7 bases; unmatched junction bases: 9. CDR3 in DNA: TGTGCCAGCAGCTTGCCGCAGGGGGCCAATCCTGGCTACACCTTC. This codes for CASSLPQGANPGYTF. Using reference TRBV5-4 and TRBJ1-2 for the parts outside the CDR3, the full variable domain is ETGVTQSPTHLIKTRGQQVTLRCSSQSGHNTVSWYQQALGQGPQFIFQYYREEENGRGNFPPRFSGLQFPNYSSELNVNALELDDSALYLCASSLPQGANPGYTFGSGTRLTVV.

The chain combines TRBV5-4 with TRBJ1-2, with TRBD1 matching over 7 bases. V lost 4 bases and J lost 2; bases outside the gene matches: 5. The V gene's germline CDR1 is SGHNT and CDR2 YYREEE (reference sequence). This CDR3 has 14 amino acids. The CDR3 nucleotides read TGTGCCAGCAGCCCCGGGGGACAGAACTATGGCTACACCTTC. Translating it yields CASSPGGQNYGYTF.